This T cell receptor beta chain was captured in a study of blood T cell repertoires in COVID-19. Across the study: Acute and convalescent COVID-19 samples came from the United States, Italy and Spain.

Profiling relied on immunoSEQ multiplex PCR, and the TCRdb table lists in-frame clones only, not all of them. The sample carries around 310,000 clones, roughly 90% recorded once. The TCR originated in a woman aged 35 to 49 with COVID-19, enrolled during active disease. The material sequenced was peripheral blood.

This CDR3 is CASSGPGRQETQYF. The CDR3 nucleotides read TGTGCCAGCAGCGGTCCGGGTCGCCAAGAGACCCAGTACTTC. The genes are TRBV7-8 and TRBJ2-5, with D hard to call. Germline CDR1 and CDR2: SGHVS and FQNEAQ. The V end was cut by 5 bases, the J end by 1 base, with 11 bases between. This CDR3 region has 14 residues.